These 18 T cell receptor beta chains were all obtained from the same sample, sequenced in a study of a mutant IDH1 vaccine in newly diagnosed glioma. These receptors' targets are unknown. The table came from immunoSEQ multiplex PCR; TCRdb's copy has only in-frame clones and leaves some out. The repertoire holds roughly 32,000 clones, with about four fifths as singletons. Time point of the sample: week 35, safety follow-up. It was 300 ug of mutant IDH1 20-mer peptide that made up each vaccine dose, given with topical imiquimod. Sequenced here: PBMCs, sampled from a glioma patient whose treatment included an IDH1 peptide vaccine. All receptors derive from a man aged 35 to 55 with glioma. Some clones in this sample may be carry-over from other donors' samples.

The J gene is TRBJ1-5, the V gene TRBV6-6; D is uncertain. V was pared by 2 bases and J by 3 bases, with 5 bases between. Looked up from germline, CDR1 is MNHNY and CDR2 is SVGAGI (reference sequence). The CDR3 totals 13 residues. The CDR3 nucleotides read TGTGCCAGCAGTTACAGTTACAATCAGCCCCAGCATTTT. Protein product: CASSYSYNQPQHF.

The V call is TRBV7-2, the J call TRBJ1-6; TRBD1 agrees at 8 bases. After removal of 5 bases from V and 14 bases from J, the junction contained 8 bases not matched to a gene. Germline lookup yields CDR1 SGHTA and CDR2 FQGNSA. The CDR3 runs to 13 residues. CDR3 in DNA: TGTGCCAGCAGCCCACAGACAGGGGAAACCCTCCACTTT. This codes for CASSPQTGETLHF.

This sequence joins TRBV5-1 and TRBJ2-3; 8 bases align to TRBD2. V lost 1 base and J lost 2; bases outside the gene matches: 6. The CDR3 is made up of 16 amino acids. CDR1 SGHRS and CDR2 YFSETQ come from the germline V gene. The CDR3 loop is CASSLYRGGNTDTQYF. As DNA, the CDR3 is TGCGCCAGCAGCTTGTACCGGGGGGGGAACACAGATACGCAGTATTTT.

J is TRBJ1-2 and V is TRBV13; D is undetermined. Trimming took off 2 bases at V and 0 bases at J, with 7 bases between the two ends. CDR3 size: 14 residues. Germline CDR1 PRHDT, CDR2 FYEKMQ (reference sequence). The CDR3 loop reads CASSLFSSNYGYTF. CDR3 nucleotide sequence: TGTGCCAGCAGCTTATTTTCCTCTAACTATGGCTACACCTTC.

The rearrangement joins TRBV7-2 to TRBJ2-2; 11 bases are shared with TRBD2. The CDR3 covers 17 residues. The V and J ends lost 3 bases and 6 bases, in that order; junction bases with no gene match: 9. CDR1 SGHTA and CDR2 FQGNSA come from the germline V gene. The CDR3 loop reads CASSFWVLAGGPGELFF. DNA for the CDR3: TGTGCCAGCAGCTTCTGGGTGCTAGCGGGGGGACCCGGGGAGCTGTTTTTT.

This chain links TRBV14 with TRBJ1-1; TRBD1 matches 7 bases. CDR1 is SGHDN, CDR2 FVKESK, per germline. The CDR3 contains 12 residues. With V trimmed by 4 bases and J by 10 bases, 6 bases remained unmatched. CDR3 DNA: TGTGCCAGCAGCCCGAACAGGGGAACAGCTTTCTTT. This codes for CASSPNRGTAFF.

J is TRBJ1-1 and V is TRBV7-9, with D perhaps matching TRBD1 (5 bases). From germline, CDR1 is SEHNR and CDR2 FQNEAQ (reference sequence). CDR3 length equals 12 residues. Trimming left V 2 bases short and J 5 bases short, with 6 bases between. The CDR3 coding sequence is TGTGCCAGCAGCTTATGGGGGACTGAAGCTTTCTTT. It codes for CASSLWGTEAFF. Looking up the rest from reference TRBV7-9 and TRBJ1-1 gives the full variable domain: DTGVSQNPRHKITKRGQNVTFRCDPISEHNRLYWYRQTLGQGPEFLTYFQNEAQLEKSRLLSDRFSAERPKGSFSTLEIQRTEQGDSAMYLCASSLWGTEAFFGQGTRLTVV.

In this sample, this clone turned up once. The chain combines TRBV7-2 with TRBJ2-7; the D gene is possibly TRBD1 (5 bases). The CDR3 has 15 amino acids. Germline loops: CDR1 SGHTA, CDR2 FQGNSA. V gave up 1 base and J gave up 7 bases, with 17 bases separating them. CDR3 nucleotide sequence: TGTGCCAGCAGCTTAGTATGGGCCAGGGAAAGGGAGCAGTACTTC. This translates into CASSLVWAREREQYF. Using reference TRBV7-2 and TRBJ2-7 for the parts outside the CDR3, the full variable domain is GAGVSQSPSNKVTEKGKDVELRCDPISGHTALYWYRQSLGQGLEFLIYFQGNSAPDKSGLPSDRFSAERTGGSVSTLTIQRTQQEDSAVYLCASSLVWAREREQYFGPGTRLTVT.

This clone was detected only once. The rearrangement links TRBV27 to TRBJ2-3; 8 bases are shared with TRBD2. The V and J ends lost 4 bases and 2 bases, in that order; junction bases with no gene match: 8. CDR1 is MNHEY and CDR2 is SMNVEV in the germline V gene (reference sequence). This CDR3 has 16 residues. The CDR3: CASSSRLARITDTQYF. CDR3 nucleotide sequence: TGTGCCAGCAGTTCGAGACTAGCGAGAATCACAGATACGCAGTATTTT.

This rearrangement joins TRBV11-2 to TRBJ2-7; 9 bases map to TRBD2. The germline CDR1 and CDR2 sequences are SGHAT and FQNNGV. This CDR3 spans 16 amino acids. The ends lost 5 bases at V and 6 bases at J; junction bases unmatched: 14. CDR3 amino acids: CASSPQGGGVSSEQYF. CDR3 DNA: TGTGCCAGCAGCCCTCAGGGCGGGGGGGTCTCGTCCGAGCAGTACTTC.

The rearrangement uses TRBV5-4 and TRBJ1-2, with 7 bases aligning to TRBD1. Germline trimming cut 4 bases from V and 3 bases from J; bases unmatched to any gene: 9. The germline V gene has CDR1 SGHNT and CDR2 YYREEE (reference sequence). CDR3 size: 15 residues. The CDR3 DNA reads TGTGCCAGCAGCCCGCCAACAGGGGCGGACTATGGCTACACCTTC. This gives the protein CASSPPTGADYGYTF.

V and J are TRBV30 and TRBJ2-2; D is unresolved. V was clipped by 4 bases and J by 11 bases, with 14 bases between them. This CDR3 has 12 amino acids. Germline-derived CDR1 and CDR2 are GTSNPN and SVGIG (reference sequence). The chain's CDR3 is CAWTRVGEELFF. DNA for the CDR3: TGTGCCTGGACCCGGGTCGGAGAAGAGCTGTTTTTT.

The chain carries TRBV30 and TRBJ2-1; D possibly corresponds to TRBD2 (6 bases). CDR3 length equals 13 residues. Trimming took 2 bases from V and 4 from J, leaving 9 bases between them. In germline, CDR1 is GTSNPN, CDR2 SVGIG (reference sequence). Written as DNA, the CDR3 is TGTGCCTGGAGTCCCGGGGGTTACAATGAGCAGTTCTTC. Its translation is CAWSPGGYNEQFF. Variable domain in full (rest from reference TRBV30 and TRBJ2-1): SQTIHQWPATLVQPVGSPLSLECTVEGTSNPNLYWYRQAAGRGLQLLFYSVGIGQISSEVPQNLSASRPQDRQFILSSKKLLLSDSGFYLCAWSPGGYNEQFFGPGTRLTVL.

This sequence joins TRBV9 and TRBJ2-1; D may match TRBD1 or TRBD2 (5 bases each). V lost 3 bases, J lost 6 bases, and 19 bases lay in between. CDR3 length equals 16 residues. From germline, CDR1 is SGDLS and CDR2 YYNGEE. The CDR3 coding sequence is TGTGCCAGCAGCGCCCGGACGGACACGAGGGGCAATGAGCAGTTCTTC. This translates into CASSARTDTRGNEQFF.

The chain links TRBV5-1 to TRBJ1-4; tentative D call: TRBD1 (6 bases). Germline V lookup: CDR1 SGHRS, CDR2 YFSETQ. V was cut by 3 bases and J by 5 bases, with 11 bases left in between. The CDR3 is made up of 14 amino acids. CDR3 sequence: CASSWAGQNEKLFF. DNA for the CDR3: TGCGCCAGCAGCTGGGCTGGACAGAATGAAAAACTGTTTTTT.

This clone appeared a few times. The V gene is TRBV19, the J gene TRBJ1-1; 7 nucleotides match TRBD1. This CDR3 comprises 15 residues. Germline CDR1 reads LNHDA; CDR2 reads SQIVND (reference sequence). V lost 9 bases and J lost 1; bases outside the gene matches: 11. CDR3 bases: TGTGCCAGCAACCGGGACAGAGGGGGGAACACTGAAGCTTTCTTT. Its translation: CASNRDRGGNTEAFF.

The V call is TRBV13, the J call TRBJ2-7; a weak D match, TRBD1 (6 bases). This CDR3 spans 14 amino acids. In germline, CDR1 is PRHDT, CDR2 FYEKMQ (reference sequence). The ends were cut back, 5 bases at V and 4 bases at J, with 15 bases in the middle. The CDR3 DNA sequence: TGTGCCAGCAGCCCATGGACAGCCAAATACGAGCAGTACTTC. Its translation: CASSPWTAKYEQYF.

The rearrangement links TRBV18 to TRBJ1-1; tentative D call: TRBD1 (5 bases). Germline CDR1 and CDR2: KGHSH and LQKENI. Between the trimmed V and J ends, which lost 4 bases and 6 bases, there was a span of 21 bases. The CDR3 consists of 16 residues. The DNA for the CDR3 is TGTGCCAGCTCACTTGCCGGGACCCTGGGTGGGGCTGAAGCTTTCTTT. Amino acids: CASSLAGTLGGAEAFF.